The 2 T cell receptor beta chains below were found in one sample sequenced in a study of CD4 T cells in relation to SARS-CoV-2 and coronaviruses. Only in-frame clones appear in the TCRdb table, and some are missing; sequencing was by immunoSEQ multiplex PCR. The data contain 20,000 to 25,000 clones, over 65% of them singletons. CD4+ T cells from unexposed donors were obtained before the COVID-19 pandemic (2011-2018). The cells were cultured for less than twelve days before CD4+ T cells were isolated. No cognate antigen is known for these TCRs. Sequencing was carried out using CD4+ T cells from PBMCs, cultured in vitro. The source is a human donor in good health.

The chain uses TRBV18 and TRBJ1-1, with D possibly being TRBD1 (5 bases). The CDR3 consists of 13 residues. V was pared by 3 bases and J by 6 bases, with 11 bases between. Germline CDR1 reads KGHSH; CDR2 reads LQKENI. The CDR3: CASSPDSPAEAFF. CDR3 nucleotides: TGTGCCAGCTCACCCGACAGTCCAGCTGAAGCTTTCTTT.

The V and J genes are TRBV6-1 and TRBJ2-3, with TRBD1 identical over 7 bases. CDR1 MNHNS and CDR2 SASEGT come from the germline V gene. CDR3 length equals 15 residues. With 2 bases clipped from V and 2 bases from J, the junction kept 4 bases outside the gene matches. CDR3 in amino acids: CASSESTGTTDTQYF. DNA of the CDR3: TGTGCCAGCAGTGAATCGACAGGGACCACAGATACGCAGTATTTT.